The T cell receptor beta chain under discussion was sequenced for a study of OX40 agonist ivuxolimab in advanced cancers. Whole-study results and caveats: On average, CD8+ T cells had more expanded clones than CD4+. Expansion of clones was among the lowest in partial responders at 0.1-3.0 mg/kg. Antigen specificity remained undetermined for the expanded peripheral T cells.

With regard to this clone: Its specificity is not known. Sequence at one end of the junction differs from germline and may be a read error.

Clones were sequenced by immunoSEQ multiplex PCR, and TCRdb holds only the in-frame ones, with some missing. The sample yields 30,000 to 40,000 clones, roughly 76% seen once. The TCR sequence derives from an adult with an advanced solid tumor such as melanoma, head and neck, liver or kidney cancer. Source: CD4+ or CD8+ T cells sorted from blood, taken in a trial of the OX40 agonist ivuxolimab.

CDR3 DNA sequence: TGCAACTTGGGTAGCACAGATACGCAGTATTTT. Translated: CNLGSTDTQYF. This sequence joins TRBV7-9 and TRBJ2-3, with D uncertain. Germline loops: CDR1 SEHNR, CDR2 FQNEAQ (reference sequence). CDR3 length: 11 amino acids.